The clone carrying this TCR beta chain was picked up a small number of times. Its target is not known. The sample originates from a study of blood T cells in healthy people across ages. Study results and caveats: The study found TCR beta diversity correlated strongly with naive T cell percentage. The study could not conclusively compare naive and antigen-experienced cells, given its unsorted PBMCs. The donors' CMV status was not determined, possibly confounding changes in expanded clonotypes.

With a J-beta primer mix and a sample-barcoded 5' primer, a second PCR ran roughly 6 to 11 cycles. TCRdb re-called the 5' RACE reads with MiXCR, one entry per CDR3 protein. The repertoire holds hundreds of thousands of distinct CDR3 sequences, with about 20% as singletons. Germline CDR1 is MNHEY and CDR2 is SVGEGT. The CDR3 has 12 amino acids. The ends were cut back, 4 bases at V and 5 bases at J, with 8 bases in the middle. The chain joins TRBV6-2 or TRBV6-3 to TRBJ2-5; D is unclear. Specimen: blood. The clonotype was recovered from a man between 65 and 85 years old in good health. The CDR3 protein is CASSLTWETQYF. The CDR3 nucleotides are TGTGCCAGCAGTTTAACTTGGGAGACCCAGTACTTC.